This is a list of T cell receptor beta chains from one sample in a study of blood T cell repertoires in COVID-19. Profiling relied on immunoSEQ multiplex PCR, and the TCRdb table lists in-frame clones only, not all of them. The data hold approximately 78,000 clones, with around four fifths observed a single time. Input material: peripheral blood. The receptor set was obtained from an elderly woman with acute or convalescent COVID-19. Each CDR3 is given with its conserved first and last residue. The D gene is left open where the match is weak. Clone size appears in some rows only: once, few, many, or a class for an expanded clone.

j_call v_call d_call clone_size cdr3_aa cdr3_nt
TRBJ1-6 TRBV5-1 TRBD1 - CASSPDRANSPLHF TGCGCCAGCAGCCCTGACAGGGCCAATTCACCCCTCCACTTT
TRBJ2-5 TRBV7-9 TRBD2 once CASNNPPSGGGQETQYF TGTGCCAGCAACAACCCCCCTAGCGGGGGGGGTCAAGAGACCCAGTACTTC
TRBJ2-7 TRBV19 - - CASRMEGSTYEQYF TGTGCCAGTAGGATGGAGGGCTCCACCTACGAGCAGTACTTC
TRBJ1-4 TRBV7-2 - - CASSPRQEVNEKLFF TGTGCCAGCAGCCCCAGACAGGAGGTTAATGAAAAACTGTTTTTT
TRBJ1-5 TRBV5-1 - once CASSFGPQYNQPQHF TGCGCCAGCAGCTTTGGGCCACAATATAATCAGCCCCAGCATTTT
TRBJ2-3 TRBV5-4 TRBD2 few CASSLWLAGATTDTQYF TGTGCCAGCAGCTTGTGGCTAGCGGGGGCCACCACAGATACGCAGTATTTT
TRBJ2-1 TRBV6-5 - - CASNSDSPGYNEQFF TGTGCCAGCAATTCGGACAGCCCAGGATACAATGAGCAGTTCTTC
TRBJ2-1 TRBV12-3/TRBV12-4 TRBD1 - CASRQGSYNEQFF TGTGCCAGTCGACAGGGGTCCTACAATGAGCAGTTCTTC
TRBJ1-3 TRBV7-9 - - CASSLPGRSGNTIYF TGTGCCAGCAGCCTCCCCGGGAGATCTGGAAACACCATATATTTT
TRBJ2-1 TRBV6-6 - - CASSYLSSYNEQFF TGTGCCAGCAGTTACCTTAGCTCCTACAATGAGCAGTTCTTC
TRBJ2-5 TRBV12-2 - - CASRLASTSGEETQYF TGTGCAAGTCGCTTAGCGTCTACTAGCGGGGAAGAGACCCAGTACTTC
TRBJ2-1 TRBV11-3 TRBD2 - CASSLVAGSVSYNEQFF TGTGCCAGCAGCTTAGTAGCGGGGAGCGTCTCCTACAATGAGCAGTTCTTC
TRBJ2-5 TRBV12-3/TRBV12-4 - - CASSPLEETQYF TGTGCCAGCAGCCCCCTAGAAGAGACCCAGTACTTC
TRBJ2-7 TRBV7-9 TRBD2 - CASRFRGELARILSYEQYF TGTGCCAGCAGGTTTCGGGGGGAGCTAGCGCGAATACTCTCCTACGAGCAGTACTTC
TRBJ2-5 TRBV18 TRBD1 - CASSPGTGGFQETQYF TGTGCCAGCTCACCCGGGACAGGGGGCTTCCAGGAGACCCAGTACTTC
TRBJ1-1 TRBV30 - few CAWSNLSPNTEAFF TGTGCCTGGAGTAATCTAAGCCCGAACACTGAAGCTTTCTTT
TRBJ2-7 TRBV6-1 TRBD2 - CASSELSSGNYEQYF TGTGCCAGCAGTGAATTGTCTAGCGGAAATTACGAGCAGTACTTC
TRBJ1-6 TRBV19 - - CASNSLRTPYNSPLHF TGTGCCAGTAACTCCCTTAGGACACCCTATAATTCACCCCTCCACTTT
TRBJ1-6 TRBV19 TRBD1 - CASSIGTGGLNSPLHF TGTGCCAGTAGTATTGGGACAGGGGGCTTAAATTCACCCCTCCACTTT
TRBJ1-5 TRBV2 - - CASKESSQPQHF TGTGCCAGCAAGGAGAGTAGTCAGCCCCAGCATTTT
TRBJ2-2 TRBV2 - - CASSELADRGKGTGELFF TGTGCCAGCAGTGAACTAGCGGATAGGGGGAAAGGCACCGGGGAGCTGTTTTTT
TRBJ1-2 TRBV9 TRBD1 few CASSPGDRVTYGYTF TGTGCCAGCAGCCCGGGGGACAGGGTTACATATGGCTACACCTTC
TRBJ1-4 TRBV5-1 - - CASSLDGGEKLFF TGCGCCAGCAGCTTGGATGGAGGTGAAAAACTGTTTTTT
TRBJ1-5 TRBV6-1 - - CASSEHRDNQPQHF TGTGCCAGCAGTGAACACAGGGACAATCAGCCCCAGCATTTT
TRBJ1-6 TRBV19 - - CASSKDSWLSYNSPLHF TGTGCCAGTAGTAAAGACAGTTGGCTGTCTTATAATTCACCCCTCCACTTT
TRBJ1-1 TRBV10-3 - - CAISGGIGRGQTEAFF TGTGCCATCAGTGGAGGGATTGGGAGGGGACAAACTGAAGCTTTCTTT
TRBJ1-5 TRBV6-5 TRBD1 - CASSQGQTNQPQHF TGTGCCAGCAGTCAGGGACAGACCAATCAGCCCCAGCATTTT
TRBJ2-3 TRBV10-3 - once CAIRETPDRTSSSTDTQYF TGTGCCATCAGGGAGACCCCCGATCGGACATCGTCTAGCACAGATACGCAGTATTTT
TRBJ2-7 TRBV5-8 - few CASSSGDSYEQYF TGTGCCAGCAGCTCAGGGGATAGCTACGAGCAGTACTTC
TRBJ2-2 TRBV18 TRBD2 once CASSPGLAGDGELFF TGTGCCAGCTCACCGGGACTAGCGGGAGATGGGGAGCTGTTTTTT
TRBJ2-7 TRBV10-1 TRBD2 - CASSEGTSGLYEQYF TGCGCCAGCAGTGAAGGGACTAGCGGACTCTACGAGCAGTACTTC
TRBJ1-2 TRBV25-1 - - CASSALTASNYGYTF TGTGCCAGCAGTGCCCTGACAGCCTCTAACTATGGCTACACCTTC
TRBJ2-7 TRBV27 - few CASSSLDRSSYEQYF TGTGCCAGCAGTTCCCTCGACAGGAGCTCCTACGAGCAGTACTTC
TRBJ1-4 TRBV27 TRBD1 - CASSRTGTGVEKLFF TGTGCCAGCAGCCGAACCGGGACAGGGGTAGAAAAACTGTTTTTT
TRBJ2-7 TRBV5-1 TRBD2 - CASSLWTSGAPYEQYF TGCGCCAGCAGCTTGTGGACTAGCGGGGCCCCCTACGAGCAGTACTTC
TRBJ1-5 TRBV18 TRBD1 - CASSRGQGSNQPQHF TGTGCCAGCTCACGGGGACAGGGGAGCAATCAGCCCCAGCATTTT
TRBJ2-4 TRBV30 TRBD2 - CAWSAFGTSGRAYRYF TGTGCCTGGAGTGCGTTCGGGACTAGCGGGAGGGCCTATCGGTACTTC
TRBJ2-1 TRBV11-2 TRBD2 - CASSQLAGGPSEQFF TGTGCCAGCAGTCAACTAGCGGGGGGGCCAAGTGAGCAGTTCTTC
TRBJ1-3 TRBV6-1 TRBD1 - CASSDGTGGASGNTIYF TGTGCCAGCAGTGACGGGACAGGGGGCGCGTCTGGAAACACCATATATTTT
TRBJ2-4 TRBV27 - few CASSLSGLPRWAKNIQYF TGTGCCAGCAGTCTGTCGGGACTCCCGCGGTGGGCCAAAAACATTCAGTACTTC
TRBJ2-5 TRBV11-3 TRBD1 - CASSLGTGAVQETQYF TGTGCCAGCAGCCTGGGGACAGGGGCCGTCCAAGAGACCCAGTACTTC
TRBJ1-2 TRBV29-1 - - CSVDWQGSYTF TGCAGCGTTGACTGGCAGGGTAGTTACACCTTC
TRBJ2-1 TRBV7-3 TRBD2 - CASSHEGGSRLNEQFF TGTGCCAGCAGCCACGAGGGCGGGAGCAGGCTCAATGAGCAGTTCTTC
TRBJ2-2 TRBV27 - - CASSLGSRYTGELFF TGTGCCAGCAGTTTAGGGTCGCGGTACACCGGGGAGCTGTTTTTT
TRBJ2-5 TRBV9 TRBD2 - CASTPLAGGRETQYF TGTGCCAGCACCCCACTAGCGGGGGGGCGAGAGACCCAGTACTTC